Described below is a single TCR beta chain sequence and its context. This sample was included in a study of long-term antiretroviral therapy in people with HIV. The V and J ends lost 5 bases and 1 base, in that order; junction bases with no gene match: 7. The CDR3 loop spans 15 amino acids. The V gene's germline CDR1 is ENHRY and CDR2 SYGVKD. This was the immunoSEQ v3.0 assay at survey level. Profiled with immunoSEQ multiplex PCR; TCRdb holds only in-frame clones, not every one. There are about 24,000 clones in the sample; approximately 81% occur only once, and roughly a sixth lies in the top ten. Sequences were derived from unsorted PBMCs, sampled at the start of antiretroviral therapy, before treatment. This chain connects TRBV10-3 to TRBJ2-7; 8 bases agree with TRBD2. The clonotype comes from a woman aged 18-29 years with HIV. The CDR3 DNA reads TGTGCCATCAGTTTCTGGGGGACTAGTTCCTACGAGCAGTACTTC. It is translated as CAISFWGTSSYEQYF.